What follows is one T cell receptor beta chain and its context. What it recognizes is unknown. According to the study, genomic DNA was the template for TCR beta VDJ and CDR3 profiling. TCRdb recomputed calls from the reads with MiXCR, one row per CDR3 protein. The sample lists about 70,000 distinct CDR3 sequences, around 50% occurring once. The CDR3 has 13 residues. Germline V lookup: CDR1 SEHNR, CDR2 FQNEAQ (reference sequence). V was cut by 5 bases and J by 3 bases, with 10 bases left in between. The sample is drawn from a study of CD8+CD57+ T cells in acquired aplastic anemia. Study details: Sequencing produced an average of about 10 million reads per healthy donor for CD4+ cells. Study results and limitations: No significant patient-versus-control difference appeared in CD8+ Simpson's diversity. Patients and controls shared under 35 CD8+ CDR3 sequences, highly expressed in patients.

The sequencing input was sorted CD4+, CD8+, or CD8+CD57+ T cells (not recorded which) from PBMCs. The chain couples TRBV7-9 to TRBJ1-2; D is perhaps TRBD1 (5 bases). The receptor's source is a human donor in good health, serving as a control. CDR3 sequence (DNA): TGTGCCAGCAGCCCCCGGGACCACTATGGCTACACCTTC. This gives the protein CASSPRDHYGYTF.